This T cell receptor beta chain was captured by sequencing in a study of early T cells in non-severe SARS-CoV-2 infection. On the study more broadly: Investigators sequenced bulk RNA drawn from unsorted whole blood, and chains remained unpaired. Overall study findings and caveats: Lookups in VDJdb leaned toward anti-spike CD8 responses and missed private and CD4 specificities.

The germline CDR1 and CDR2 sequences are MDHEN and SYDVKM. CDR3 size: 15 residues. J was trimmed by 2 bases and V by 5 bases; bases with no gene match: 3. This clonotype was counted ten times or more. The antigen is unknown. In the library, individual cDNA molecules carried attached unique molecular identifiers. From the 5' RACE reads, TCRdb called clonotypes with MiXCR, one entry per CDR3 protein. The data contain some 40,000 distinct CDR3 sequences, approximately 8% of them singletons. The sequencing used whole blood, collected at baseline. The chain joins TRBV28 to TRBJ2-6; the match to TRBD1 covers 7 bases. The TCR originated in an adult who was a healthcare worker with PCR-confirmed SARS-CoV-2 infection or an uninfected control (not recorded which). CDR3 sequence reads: CASSEGGAGANVLTF. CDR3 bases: TGTGCCAGCAGTGAAGGGGGCGCTGGGGCCAACGTCCTGACTTTC. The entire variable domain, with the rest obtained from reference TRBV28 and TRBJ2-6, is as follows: DVKVTQSSRYLVKRTGEKVFLECVQDMDHENMFWYRQDPGLGLRLIYFSYDVKMKEKGDIPEGYSVSREKKERFSLILESASTNQTSMYLCASSEGGAGANVLTFGAGSRLTVL.